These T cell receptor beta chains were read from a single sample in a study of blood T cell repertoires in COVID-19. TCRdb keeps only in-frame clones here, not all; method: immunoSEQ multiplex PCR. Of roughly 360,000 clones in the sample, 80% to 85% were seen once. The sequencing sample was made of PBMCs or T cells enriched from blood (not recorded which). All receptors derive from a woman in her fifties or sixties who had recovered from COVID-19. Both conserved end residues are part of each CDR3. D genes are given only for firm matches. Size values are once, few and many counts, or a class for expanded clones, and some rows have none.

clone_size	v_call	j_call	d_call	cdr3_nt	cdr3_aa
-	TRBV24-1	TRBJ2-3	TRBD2	TGTGCCACCAGTGATTCACCCATAGCGGGAGGGAACACAGATACGCAGTATTTT	CATSDSPIAGGNTDTQYF
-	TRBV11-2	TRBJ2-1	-	TGTGCCAGCAGCTTAGATCGGGATGAGCAGTTCTTC	CASSLDRDEQFF
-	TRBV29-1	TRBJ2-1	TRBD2	TGCAGCGTCCTCGGGGGCACTAGCGGAGGATACAATGAGCAGTTCTTC	CSVLGGTSGGYNEQFF
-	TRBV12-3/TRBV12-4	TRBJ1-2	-	TGTGCCAGCAGTTTCGGGGGCTATGGCTACACCTTC	CASSFGGYGYTF
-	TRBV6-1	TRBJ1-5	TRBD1	TGTGCCAGCAGTGACCGGGACAGGGGGTTAGCATCAGGTCAGCCCCAGCATTTT	CASSDRDRGLASGQPQHF
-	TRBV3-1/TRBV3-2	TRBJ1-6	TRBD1	TGTGCCAGCAGCCAATATGTGGGACAGGGAGAATCTTCACCCCTCCACTTT	CASSQYVGQGESSPLHF
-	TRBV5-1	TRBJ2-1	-	TGCGCCAGCAGCTTGGCCCCCGGGAGCTCCTACAATGAGCAGTTCTTC	CASSLAPGSSYNEQFF
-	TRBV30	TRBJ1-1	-	TGTGCCTGGAGTGTAAGGGGACTACTGAACACTGAAGCTTTCTTT	CAWSVRGLLNTEAFF
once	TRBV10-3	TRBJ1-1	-	TGTGCCATCAGTGAGTCGCCAGGGGAAGCTTTCTTT	CAISESPGEAFF
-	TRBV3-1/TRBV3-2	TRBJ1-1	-	TGTGCCAGCAGCCAAGATGCCGGGGGGACTGAAGCTTTCTTT	CASSQDAGGTEAFF
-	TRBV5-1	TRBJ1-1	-	TGCGCCAGCAGCCAATTACAGGGGAACACTGAAGCTTTCTTT	CASSQLQGNTEAFF
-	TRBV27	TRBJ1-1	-	TGTGCCAGCAGTTTGGGGCCGCGCGCTTTCTTT	CASSLGPRAFF
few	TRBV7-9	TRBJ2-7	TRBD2	TGTGCCAGCAGATCGGGACTAGCGGGAGTGAATGCCAAGCAGTACTTC	CASRSGLAGVNAKQYF
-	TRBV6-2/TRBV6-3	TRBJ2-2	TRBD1	TGTGCCAGCAGTTTGACAGGGGCAGACACCGGGGAGCTGTTTTTT	CASSLTGADTGELFF
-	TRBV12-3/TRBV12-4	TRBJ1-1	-	TGTGCCAGCACCAACACGAACACTGAAGCTTTCTTT	CASTNTNTEAFF
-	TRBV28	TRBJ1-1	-	TGTGCCAGCAGTTTATCGAGGGCGAACACTGAAGCTTTCTTT	CASSLSRANTEAFF
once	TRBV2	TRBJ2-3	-	TGTGCCAGCAGTGGGGTGAGATTGTCCGAGGGAGATACGCAGTATTTT	CASSGVRLSEGDTQYF
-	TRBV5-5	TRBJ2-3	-	TGTGCCAGCAGCTTGTACGGGGGACTCACAGATACGCAGTATTTT	CASSLYGGLTDTQYF
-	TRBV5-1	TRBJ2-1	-	TGCGCCAGCAGCCCGGGACTTGGCTCCTACAATGAGCAGTTCTTC	CASSPGLGSYNEQFF
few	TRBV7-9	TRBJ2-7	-	TGTGCCAGCAGCTTTTCCAACTACGAGCAGTACTTC	CASSFSNYEQYF
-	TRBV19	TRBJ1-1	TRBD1	TGTGCCAGTACCCTAGGGACAGGGGACACTGAAGCTTTCTTT	CASTLGTGDTEAFF
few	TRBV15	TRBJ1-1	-	TGTGCCTCGGGGAGGGGAGGGAGCACTGAAGCTTTCTTT	CASGRGGSTEAFF
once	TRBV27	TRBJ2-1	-	TGTGCCAGCAGTTACGGGGAGTACAATGAGCAGTTCTTC	CASSYGEYNEQFF
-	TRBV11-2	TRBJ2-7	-	TGTGCCAGCAGCGGACGAAACAGGGAGCCCACCTACGAGCAGTACTTC	CASSGRNREPTYEQYF
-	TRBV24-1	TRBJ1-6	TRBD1	TGTGCCACCAGTGATCAAACAGGGGAAGTGAATTCACCCCTCCACTTT	CATSDQTGEVNSPLHF
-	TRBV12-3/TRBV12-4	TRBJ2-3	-	TGTGCCAGCAGTTTACCCGGGGTTGAGACGCAGTATTTT	CASSLPGVETQYF
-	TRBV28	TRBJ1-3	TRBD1	TGTGCCAGTTATGAGACAGGGCCGTCTGGAAACACCATATATTTT	CASYETGPSGNTIYF
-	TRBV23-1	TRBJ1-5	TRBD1	TGCGCCAGCAGTCCTTGCCAGGGGACAGGTCAGCCCCAGCATTTT	CASSPCQGTGQPQHF
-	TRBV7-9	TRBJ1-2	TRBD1	TGTGCCAGCAGCTTACAGGGGGCGTATGGCTACACCTTC	CASSLQGAYGYTF
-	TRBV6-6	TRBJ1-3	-	TGTGCCAGCAGTTACTCGAGCTCCGGAAACACCATATATTTT	CASSYSSSGNTIYF
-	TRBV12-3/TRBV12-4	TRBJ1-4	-	TGTGCCAGCAAGGAGGCAGATGAAAAACTGTTTTTT	CASKEADEKLFF
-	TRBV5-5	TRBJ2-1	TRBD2	TGTGCCAGCAGCCTTCTAGCGGGAGACCTCTCCTACAATGAGCAGTTCTTC	CASSLLAGDLSYNEQFF
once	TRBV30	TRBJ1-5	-	TGTGCCTGGAGTGTGGGCCCGAGCAATCAGCCCCAGCATTTT	CAWSVGPSNQPQHF
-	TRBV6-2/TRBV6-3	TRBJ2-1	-	TGTGCCAGCAGCCCTCAGGGGGGTGAGCAGTTCTTC	CASSPQGGEQFF
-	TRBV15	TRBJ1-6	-	TGTGCCACCACCAGACGGTATCACTCCTATAATTCACCCCTCCACTTT	CATTRRYHSYNSPLHF
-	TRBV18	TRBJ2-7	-	TGTGCCAGCTCACCCCAGGGGTTTACGGTGGAGCAGTACTTC	CASSPQGFTVEQYF
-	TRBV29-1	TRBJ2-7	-	TGCAGCGTTGATACCGGGAGCGCCCTTAGGGAGCAGTACTTC	CSVDTGSALREQYF
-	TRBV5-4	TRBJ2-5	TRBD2	TGTGCCAGCAGCCCAAGCGGGGGAGGAGGAGAGACCCAGTACTTC	CASSPSGGGGETQYF
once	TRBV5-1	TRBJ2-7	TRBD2	TGCGCCAGCAGCACCTTAGCGGGAAAGGGGTACGAGCAGTACTTC	CASSTLAGKGYEQYF
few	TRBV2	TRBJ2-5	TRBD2	TGTGCCAGCAGGTCCGGGGGAGGGTCAGAGACCCAGTACTTC	CASRSGGGSETQYF
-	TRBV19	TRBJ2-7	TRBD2	TGTGCCAGTAGTATCGGAGGCGGGAGGGCCCGATACGAGCAGTACTTC	CASSIGGGRARYEQYF
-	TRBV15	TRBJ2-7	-	TGTGCCACCAGCAGAGCCTTAGATAGCTCCTACGAGCAGTACTTC	CATSRALDSSYEQYF
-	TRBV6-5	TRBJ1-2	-	TGTGCCAGCAGTTACGGGGGGAACTATGGCTACACCTTC	CASSYGGNYGYTF
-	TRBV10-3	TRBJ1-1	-	TGTGCCACCGAGAGTAACACTGAAGCTTTCTTT	CATESNTEAFF
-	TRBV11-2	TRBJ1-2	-	TGTGCCAGCAGCTTCTCCGTCTCACAAGATGGCTACACCTTC	CASSFSVSQDGYTF
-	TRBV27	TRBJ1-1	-	TGTGCCAGCAGTTTAGGCTGGGGCAAGGCTTTCTTT	CASSLGWGKAFF
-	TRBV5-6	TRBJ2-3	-	TGTGCCAGCAGCCGATTCAGTCCAGATACGCAGTATTTT	CASSRFSPDTQYF
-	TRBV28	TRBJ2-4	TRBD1	TGTGCCAGCAGTCTACGGACAGGGGGGTGGGGAAACATTCAGTACTTC	CASSLRTGGWGNIQYF
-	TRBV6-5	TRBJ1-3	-	TGTGCCAGCAGTTACTCGAAACAGGGCGGAGGAAACACCATATATTTT	CASSYSKQGGGNTIYF
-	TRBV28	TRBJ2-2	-	TGTGCCAGCAGTTTATACAGGGTTGGAAACACCGGGGAGCTGTTTTTT	CASSLYRVGNTGELFF
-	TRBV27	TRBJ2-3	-	TGTGCCAGCAGTTTATCGGTGAGGGTCGAGACCCCGAGCACAGATACGCAGTATTTT	CASSLSVRVETPSTDTQYF
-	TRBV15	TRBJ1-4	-	TGTGCCACCAGCAGAGCGGCTACGGGGGAAAAACTGTTTTTT	CATSRAATGEKLFF
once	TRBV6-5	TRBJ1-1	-	TGTGCCAGCCCTAAAACGGCAGGGTATTCTGAAGCTTTCTTT	CASPKTAGYSEAFF
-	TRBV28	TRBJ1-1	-	TGTGCCAGCAGTTTCGCCAGGGTCACCACTGAAGCTTTCTTT	CASSFARVTTEAFF